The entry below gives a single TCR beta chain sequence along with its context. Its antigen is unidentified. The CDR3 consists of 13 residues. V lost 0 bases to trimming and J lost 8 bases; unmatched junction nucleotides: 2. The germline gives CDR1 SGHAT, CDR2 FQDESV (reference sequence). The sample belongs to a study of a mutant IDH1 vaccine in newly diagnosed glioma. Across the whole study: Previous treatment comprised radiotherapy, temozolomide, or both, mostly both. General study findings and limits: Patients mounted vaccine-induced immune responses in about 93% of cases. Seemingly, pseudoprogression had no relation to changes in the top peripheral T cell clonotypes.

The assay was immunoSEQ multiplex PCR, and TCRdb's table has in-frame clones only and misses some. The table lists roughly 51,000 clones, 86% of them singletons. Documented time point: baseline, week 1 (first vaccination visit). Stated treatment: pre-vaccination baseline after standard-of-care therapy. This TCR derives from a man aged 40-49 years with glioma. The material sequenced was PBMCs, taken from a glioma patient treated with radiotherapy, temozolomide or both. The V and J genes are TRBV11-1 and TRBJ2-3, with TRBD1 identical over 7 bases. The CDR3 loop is CASSLAHRGTQYF. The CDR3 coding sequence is TGTGCCAGCAGCTTAGCCCACAGGGGTACGCAGTATTTT.